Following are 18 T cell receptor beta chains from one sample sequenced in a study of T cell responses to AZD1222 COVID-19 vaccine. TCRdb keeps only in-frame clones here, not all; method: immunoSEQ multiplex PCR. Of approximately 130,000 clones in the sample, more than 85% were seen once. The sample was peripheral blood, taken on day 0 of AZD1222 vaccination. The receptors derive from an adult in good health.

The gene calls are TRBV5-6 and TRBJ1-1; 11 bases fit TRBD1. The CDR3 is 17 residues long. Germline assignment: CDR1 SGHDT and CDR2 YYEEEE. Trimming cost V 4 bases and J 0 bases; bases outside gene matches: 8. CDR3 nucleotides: TGTGCCAGCAGCCTAGGGACAGGGGGATTAATGAACACTGAAGCTTTCTTT. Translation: CASSLGTGGLMNTEAFF.

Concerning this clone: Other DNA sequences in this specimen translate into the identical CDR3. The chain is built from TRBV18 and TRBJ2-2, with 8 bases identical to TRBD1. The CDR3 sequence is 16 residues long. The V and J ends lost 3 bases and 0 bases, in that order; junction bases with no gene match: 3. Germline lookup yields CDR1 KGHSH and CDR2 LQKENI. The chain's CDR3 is CASSPQGAANTGELFF. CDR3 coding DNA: TGTGCCAGCTCACCTCAGGGGGCGGCGAACACCGGGGAGCTGTTTTTT. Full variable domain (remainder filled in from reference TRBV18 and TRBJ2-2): NAGVMQNPRHLVRRRGQEARLRCSPMKGHSHVYWYRQLPEEGLKFMVYLQKENIIDESGMPKERFSAEFPKEGPSILRIQQVVRGDSAAYFCASSPQGAANTGELFFGEGSRLTVL.

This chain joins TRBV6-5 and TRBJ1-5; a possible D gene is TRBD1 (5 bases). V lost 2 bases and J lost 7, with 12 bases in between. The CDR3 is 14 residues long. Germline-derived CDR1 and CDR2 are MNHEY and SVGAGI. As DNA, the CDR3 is TGTGCCAGCAGTTACGGGCAGGGAGGGCAGCCCCAGCATTTT. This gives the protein CASSYGQGGQPQHF.

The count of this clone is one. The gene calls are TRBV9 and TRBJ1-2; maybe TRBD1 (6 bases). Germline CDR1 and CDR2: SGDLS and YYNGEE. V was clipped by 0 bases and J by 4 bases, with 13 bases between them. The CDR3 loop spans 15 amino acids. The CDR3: CASSVERGGTYGYTF. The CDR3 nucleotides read TGTGCCAGCAGCGTAGAAAGAGGGGGGACCTATGGCTACACCTTC. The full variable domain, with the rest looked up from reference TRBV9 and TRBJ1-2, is DSGVTQTPKHLITATGQRVTLRCSPRSGDLSVYWYQQSLDQGLQFLIQYYNGEERAKGNILERFSAQQFPDLHSELNLSSLELGDSALYFCASSVERGGTYGYTFGSGTRLTVV.

The CDR3 nucleotides read TGTGCCAGCAGCCAAGCCACAGGAGACGACACTGAAGCTTTCTTT. Encoded protein: CASSQATGDDTEAFF. The genes are TRBV3-1 (or the pseudogene TRBV3-2) and TRBJ1-1; possibly TRBD1 for D (5 bases). V was clipped by 1 base and J by 3 bases, with 12 bases between them. The V gene's germline CDR1 is LGHDT and CDR2 YNNKEL (reference sequence). CDR3 length equals 15 residues.

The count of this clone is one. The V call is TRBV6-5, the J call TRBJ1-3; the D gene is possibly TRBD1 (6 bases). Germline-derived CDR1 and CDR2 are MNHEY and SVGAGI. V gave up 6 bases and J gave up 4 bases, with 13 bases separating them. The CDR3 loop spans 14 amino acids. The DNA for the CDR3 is TGTGCCAGCAGGATCACAGGGTACGGAAACACCATATATTTT. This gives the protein CASRITGYGNTIYF.

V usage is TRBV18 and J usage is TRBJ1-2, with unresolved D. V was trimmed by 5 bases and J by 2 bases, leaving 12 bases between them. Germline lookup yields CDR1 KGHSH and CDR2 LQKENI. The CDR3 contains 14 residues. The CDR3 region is CASSSKTENYGYTF. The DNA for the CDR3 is TGTGCCAGCTCATCCAAGACGGAGAACTATGGCTACACCTTC.

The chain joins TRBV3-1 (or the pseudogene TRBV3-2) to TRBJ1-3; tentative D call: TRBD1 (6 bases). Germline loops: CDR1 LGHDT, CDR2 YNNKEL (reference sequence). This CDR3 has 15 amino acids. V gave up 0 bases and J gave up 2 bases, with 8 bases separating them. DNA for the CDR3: TGTGCCAGCAGCCAAGATGCAGGGGCTGGAAACACCATATATTTT. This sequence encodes CASSQDAGAGNTIYF.

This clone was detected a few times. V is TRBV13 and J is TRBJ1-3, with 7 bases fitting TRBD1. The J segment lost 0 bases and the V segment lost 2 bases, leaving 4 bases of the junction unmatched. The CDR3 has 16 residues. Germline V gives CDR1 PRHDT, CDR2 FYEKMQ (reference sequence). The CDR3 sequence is CASSLWGQSSGNTIYF. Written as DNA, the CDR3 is TGTGCCAGCAGCTTATGGGGACAGAGCTCTGGAAACACCATATATTTT.

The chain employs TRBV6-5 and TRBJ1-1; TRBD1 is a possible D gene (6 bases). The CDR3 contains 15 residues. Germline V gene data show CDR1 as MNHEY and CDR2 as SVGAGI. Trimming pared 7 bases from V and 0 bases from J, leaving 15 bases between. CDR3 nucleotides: TGTGCCAGCATTCAGGGGACTTTAATGAACACTGAAGCTTTCTTT. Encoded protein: CASIQGTLMNTEAFF.

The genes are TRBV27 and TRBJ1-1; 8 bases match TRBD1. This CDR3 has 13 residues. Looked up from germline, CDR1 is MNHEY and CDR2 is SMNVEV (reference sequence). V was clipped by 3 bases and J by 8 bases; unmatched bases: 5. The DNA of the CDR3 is TGTGCCAGCAGTTTGGGACAGGCGCTCGAAGCTTTCTTT. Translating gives CASSLGQALEAFF.

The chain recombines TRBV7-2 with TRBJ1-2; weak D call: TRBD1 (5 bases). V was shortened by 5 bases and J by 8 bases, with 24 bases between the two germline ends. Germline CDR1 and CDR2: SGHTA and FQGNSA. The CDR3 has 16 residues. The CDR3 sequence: CASSPTSGAGLSGYTF. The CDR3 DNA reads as TGTGCCAGCAGCCCCACCTCAGGAGCAGGGCTTTCGGGCTACACCTTC.

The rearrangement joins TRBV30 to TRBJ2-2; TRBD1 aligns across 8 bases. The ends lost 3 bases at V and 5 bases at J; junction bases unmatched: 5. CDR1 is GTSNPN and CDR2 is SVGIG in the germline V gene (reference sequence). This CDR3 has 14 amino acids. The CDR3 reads CAWRSQGATGELFF. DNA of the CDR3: TGTGCCTGGAGATCCCAGGGGGCGACCGGGGAGCTGTTTTTT.

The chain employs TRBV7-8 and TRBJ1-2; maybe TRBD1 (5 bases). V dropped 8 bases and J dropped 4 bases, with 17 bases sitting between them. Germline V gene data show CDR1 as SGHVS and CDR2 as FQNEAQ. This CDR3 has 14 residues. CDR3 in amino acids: CASAAQIGGYGYTF. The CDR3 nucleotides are TGTGCCAGCGCGGCGCAAATTGGGGGCTATGGCTACACCTTC.

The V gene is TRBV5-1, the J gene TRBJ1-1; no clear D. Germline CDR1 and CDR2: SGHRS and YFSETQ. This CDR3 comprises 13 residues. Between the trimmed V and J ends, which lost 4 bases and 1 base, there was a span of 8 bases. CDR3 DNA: TGCGCCAGCAGCACCAGGACGAACACTGAAGCTTTCTTT. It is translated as CASSTRTNTEAFF.

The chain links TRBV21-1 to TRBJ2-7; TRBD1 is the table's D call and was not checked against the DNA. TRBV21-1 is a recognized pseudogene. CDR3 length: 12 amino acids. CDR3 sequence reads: CASCPRGPEQYF. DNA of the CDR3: TGTGCCAGCTGCCCTAGGGGGCCCGAGCAGTACTTC.

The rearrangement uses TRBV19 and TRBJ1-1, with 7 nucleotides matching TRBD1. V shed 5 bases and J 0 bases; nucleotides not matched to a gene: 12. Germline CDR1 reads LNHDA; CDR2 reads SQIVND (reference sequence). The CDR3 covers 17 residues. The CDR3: CASSFYPGQKMNTEAFF. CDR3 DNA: TGTGCCAGTAGTTTTTACCCGGGACAGAAAATGAACACTGAAGCTTTCTTT. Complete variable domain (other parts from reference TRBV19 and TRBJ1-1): DGGITQSPKYLFRKEGQNVTLSCEQNLNHDAMYWYRQDPGQGLRLIYYSQIVNDFQKGDIAEGYSVSREKKESFPLTVTSAQKNPTAFYLCASSFYPGQKMNTEAFFGQGTRLTVV.

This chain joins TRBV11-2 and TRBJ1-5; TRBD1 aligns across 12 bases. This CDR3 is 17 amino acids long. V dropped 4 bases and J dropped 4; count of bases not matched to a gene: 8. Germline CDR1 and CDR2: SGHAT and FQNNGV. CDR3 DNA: TGTGCCAGCAGCTCCGGGACAGGGGGCGCGAGGAATCAGCCCCAGCATTTT. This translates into CASSSGTGGARNQPQHF.